These 9 T cell receptor beta chains came from one sample sequenced in a study of blood T cell repertoires in COVID-19. Measured with immunoSEQ multiplex PCR; TCRdb has only the in-frame clones, and not every one. This table holds fewer than 500,000 clones, around 89% found once. The sequenced sample was peripheral blood. All receptors derive from a woman in her twenties or thirties with acute or convalescent COVID-19.

This sequence joins TRBV18 and TRBJ2-2, with a weak D call TRBD1 (6 bases). Trimming pared 6 bases from V and 2 bases from J, leaving 10 bases between. The CDR3 runs to 14 residues. Germline V gene data show CDR1 as KGHSH and CDR2 as LQKENI. CDR3 loop: CASSQGINTGELFF. The CDR3, as DNA: TGTGCCAGCTCTCAGGGGATAAACACCGGGGAGCTGTTTTTT. The whole variable domain, remainder taken from reference TRBV18 and TRBJ2-2, is NAGVMQNPRHLVRRRGQEARLRCSPMKGHSHVYWYRQLPEEGLKFMVYLQKENIIDESGMPKERFSAEFPKEGPSILRIQQVVRGDSAAYFCASSQGINTGELFFGEGSRLTVL.

The DNA of the CDR3 is TGTGCCACCAGCAGAGATCCGGGGCAGGGACAAGGCTACACCTTC. Residues: CATSRDPGQGQGYTF. V is TRBV15 and J is TRBJ1-2; the D gene is possibly TRBD1 (6 bases). V lost 0 bases to trimming and J lost 8 bases, with 16 bases between them. Germline-derived CDR1 and CDR2 are LNHNV and YYDKDF (reference sequence). The CDR3 loop spans 15 amino acids.

This chain joins TRBV4-2 and TRBJ2-7, with 10 bases matching TRBD2. CDR1 is LGHNA and CDR2 is YNFKEQ in the germline V gene. The CDR3 runs 16 residues. J was trimmed by 0 bases and V by 1 base; bases with no gene match: 3. The CDR3 bases are TGTGCCAGCAGCCAAGTTAGCGGGGGGCACTCCTACGAGCAGTACTTC. Protein product: CASSQVSGGHSYEQYF.

J is TRBJ1-5 and V is TRBV11-2, with 8 bases aligning to TRBD1. The V segment lost 4 bases and the J segment 6 bases; nucleotides outside the gene matches: 14. This CDR3 is built from 17 residues. The germline gives CDR1 SGHAT, CDR2 FQNNGV. CDR3: CASSSLAQGARGQPQHF. CDR3 coding DNA: TGTGCCAGCAGCTCCCTTGCTCAGGGGGCGCGTGGTCAGCCCCAGCATTTT. The variable domain in full, completed from reference TRBV11-2 and TRBJ1-5, reads EAGVAQSPRYKIIEKRQSVAFWCNPISGHATLYWYQQILGQGPKLLIQFQNNGVVDDSQLPKDRFSAERLKGVDSTLKIQPAKLEDSAVYLCASSSLAQGARGQPQHFGDGTRLSIL.

The genes are TRBV7-2 and TRBJ1-2, with 7 nucleotides matching TRBD1. This CDR3 spans 18 amino acids. V dropped 6 bases and J dropped 0; count of bases not matched to a gene: 16. Germline CDR1 reads SGHTA; CDR2 reads FQGNSA. The CDR3 DNA reads as TGTGCCAGCAGGGTTCTTTTGGACAGGCCGAGTGCTAACTATGGCTACACCTTC. Protein sequence: CASRVLLDRPSANYGYTF.

This clone was counted a few times. The chain uses TRBV18 and TRBJ1-6; TRBD1 agrees at 7 bases. Germline CDR1 is KGHSH and CDR2 is LQKENI. The CDR3 extends over 15 amino acids. V gave up 6 bases and J gave up 5 bases; unmatched junction bases: 7. The CDR3 reads CASSPRTGDNSPLHF. CDR3 in DNA: TGTGCCAGCTCCCCCCGGACAGGCGATAATTCACCCCTCCACTTT.

The chain links TRBV5-1 to TRBJ2-1; 13 bases are shared with TRBD2. Germline V gene data show CDR1 as SGHRS and CDR2 as YFSETQ. Trimming cost V 4 bases and J 3 bases; bases outside gene matches: 4. CDR3 length equals 16 residues. In nucleotides, the CDR3 is TGCGCCAGCAGCGTGGGACTAGCGGGGAGCTACAATGAGCAGTTCTTC. Translated, it gives CASSVGLAGSYNEQFF. Looking up the rest from reference TRBV5-1 and TRBJ2-1 gives the full variable domain: KAGVTQTPRYLIKTRGQQVTLSCSPISGHRSVSWYQQTPGQGLQFLFEYFSETQRNKGNFPGRFSGRQFSNSRSEMNVSTLELGDSALYLCASSVGLAGSYNEQFFGPGTRLTVL.

The V call is TRBV11-2, the J call TRBJ2-5; D is possibly TRBD1 (5 bases). V lost 5 bases and J lost 5, with 12 bases in between. Germline assignment: CDR1 SGHAT and CDR2 FQNNGV. CDR3 length equals 13 residues. In DNA, the CDR3 is TGTGCCAGCAGCCAGGGTTCTGGCGAGACCCAGTACTTC. Protein product: CASSQGSGETQYF.

The chain employs TRBV19 and TRBJ2-3; 9 nucleotides agree with TRBD2. V lost 6 bases, J lost 4 bases, and 5 bases stayed unmatched. CDR1 is LNHDA, CDR2 SQIVND, per germline (reference sequence). This CDR3 has 14 amino acids. The CDR3 region has the DNA TGTGCCAGTAGGCGAGCGGGGGGTGCAGATACGCAGTATTTT. Amino acids: CASRRAGGADTQYF.